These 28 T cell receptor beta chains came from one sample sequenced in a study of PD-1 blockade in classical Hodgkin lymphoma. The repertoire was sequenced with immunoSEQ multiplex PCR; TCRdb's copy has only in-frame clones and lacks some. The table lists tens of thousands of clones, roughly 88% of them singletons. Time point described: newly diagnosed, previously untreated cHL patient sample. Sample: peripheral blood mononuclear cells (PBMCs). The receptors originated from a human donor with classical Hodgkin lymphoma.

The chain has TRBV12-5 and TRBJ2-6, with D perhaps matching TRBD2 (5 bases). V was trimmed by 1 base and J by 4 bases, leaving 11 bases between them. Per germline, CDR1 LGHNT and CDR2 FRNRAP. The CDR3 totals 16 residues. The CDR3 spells CASGLAGSSGANVLTF. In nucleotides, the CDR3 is TGTGCTAGTGGTTTGGCGGGGAGTTCCGGGGCCAACGTCCTGACTTTC. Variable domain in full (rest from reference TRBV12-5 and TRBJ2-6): DARVTQTPRHKVTEMGQEVTMRCQPILGHNTVFWYRQTMMQGLELLAYFRNRAPLDDSGMPKDRFSAEMPDATLATLKIQPSEPRDSAVYFCASGLAGSSGANVLTFGAGSRLTVL.

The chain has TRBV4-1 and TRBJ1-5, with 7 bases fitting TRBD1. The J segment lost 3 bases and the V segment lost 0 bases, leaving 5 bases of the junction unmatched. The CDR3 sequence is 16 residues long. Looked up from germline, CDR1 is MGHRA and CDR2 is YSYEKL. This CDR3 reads CASSQDKGAVNQPQHF. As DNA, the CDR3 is TGCGCCAGCAGCCAAGATAAGGGGGCGGTCAATCAGCCCCAGCATTTT.

This CDR3 reads CASALGSNGNQPQHF. CDR3 sequence (DNA): TGTGCCAGCGCCCTGGGGTCGAATGGGAATCAGCCCCAGCATTTT. This rearrangement joins TRBV2 to TRBJ1-5; D uncertain. Per the germline V gene, CDR1 is SNHLY and CDR2 is FYNNEI. V shed 8 bases and J shed 4 bases, with 18 bases lying between them. The CDR3 spans 15 residues.

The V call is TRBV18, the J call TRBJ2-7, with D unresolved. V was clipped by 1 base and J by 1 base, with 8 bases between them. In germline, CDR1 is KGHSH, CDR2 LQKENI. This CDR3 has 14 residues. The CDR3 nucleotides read TGTGCCAGCTCACCACGTCCGGAGTCCTACGAGCAGTACGTC. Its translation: CASSPRPESYEQYV.

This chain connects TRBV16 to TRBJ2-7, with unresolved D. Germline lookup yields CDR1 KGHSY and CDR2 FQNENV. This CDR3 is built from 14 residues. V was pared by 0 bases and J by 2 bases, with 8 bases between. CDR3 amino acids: CASSQSGGPYEQYF. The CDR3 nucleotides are TGTGCCAGCAGCCAATCCGGTGGCCCCTACGAGCAGTACTTC. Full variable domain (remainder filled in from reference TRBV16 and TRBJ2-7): GEEVAQTPKHLVRGEGQKAKLYCAPIKGHSYVFWYQQVLKNEFKFLISFQNENVFDETGMPKERFSAKCLPNSPCSLEIQATKLEDSAVYFCASSQSGGPYEQYFGPGTRLTVT.

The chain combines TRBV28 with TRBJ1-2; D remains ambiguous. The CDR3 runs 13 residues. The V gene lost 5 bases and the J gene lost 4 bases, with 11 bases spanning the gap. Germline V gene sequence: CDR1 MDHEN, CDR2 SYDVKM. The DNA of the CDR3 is TGTGCCAGCAGTGTGGATCCCGGCTATGGCTACACCTTC. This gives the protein CASSVDPGYGYTF.

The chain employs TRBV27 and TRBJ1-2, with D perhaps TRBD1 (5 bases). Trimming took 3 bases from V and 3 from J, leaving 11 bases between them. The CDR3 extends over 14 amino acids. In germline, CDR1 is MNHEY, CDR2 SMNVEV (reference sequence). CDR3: CASSFGGNYYGYTF. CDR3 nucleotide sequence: TGTGCCAGCAGTTTCGGGGGGAACTACTATGGCTACACCTTC.

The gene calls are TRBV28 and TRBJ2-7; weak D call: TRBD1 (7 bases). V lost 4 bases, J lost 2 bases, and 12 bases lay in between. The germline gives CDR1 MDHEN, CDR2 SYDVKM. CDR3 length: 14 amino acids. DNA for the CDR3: TGTGCCAGCAGTTCCTTCAGGGGGGCCTACGAGCAGTACTTC. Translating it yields CASSSFRGAYEQYF. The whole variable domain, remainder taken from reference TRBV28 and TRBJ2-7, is DVKVTQSSRYLVKRTGEKVFLECVQDMDHENMFWYRQDPGLGLRLIYFSYDVKMKEKGDIPEGYSVSREKKERFSLILESASTNQTSMYLCASSSFRGAYEQYFGPGTRLTVT.

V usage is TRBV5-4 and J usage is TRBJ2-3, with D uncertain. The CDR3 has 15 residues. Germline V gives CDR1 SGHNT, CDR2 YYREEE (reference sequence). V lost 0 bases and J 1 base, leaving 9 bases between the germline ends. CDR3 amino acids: CASSLGVRRTDTQYF. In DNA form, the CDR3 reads TGTGCCAGCAGCTTGGGGGTCCGGCGCACAGATACGCAGTATTTT.

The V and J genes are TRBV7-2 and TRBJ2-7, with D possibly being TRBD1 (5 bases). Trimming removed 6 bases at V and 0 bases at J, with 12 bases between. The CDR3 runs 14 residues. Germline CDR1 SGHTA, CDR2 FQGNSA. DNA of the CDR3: TGTGCCAGCAGTCAAGACAGTTTCTCCTACGAGCAGTACTTC. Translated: CASSQDSFSYEQYF.

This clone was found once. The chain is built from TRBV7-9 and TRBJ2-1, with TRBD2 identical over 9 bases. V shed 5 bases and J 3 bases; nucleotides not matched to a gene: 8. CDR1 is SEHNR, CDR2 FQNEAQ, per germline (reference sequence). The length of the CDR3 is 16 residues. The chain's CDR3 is CASSPFSGRSYNEQFF. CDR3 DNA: TGTGCCAGCAGCCCATTTAGCGGGAGAAGCTACAATGAGCAGTTCTTC.

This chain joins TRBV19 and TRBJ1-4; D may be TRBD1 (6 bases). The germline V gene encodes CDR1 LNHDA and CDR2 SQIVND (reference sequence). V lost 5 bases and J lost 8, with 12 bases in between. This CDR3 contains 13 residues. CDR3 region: CASSAQGREKLFF. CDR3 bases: TGTGCCAGTAGTGCCCAGGGGCGGGAAAAACTGTTTTTT.

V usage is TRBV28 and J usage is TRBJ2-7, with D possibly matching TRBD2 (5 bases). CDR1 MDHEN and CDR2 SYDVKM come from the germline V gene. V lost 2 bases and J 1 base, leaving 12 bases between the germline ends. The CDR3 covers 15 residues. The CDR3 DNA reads TGTGCCAGCAGTTTAGACTCGGGAATTTCCTACGAGCAGTACTTC. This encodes CASSLDSGISYEQYF. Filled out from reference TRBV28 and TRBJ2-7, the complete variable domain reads DVKVTQSSRYLVKRTGEKVFLECVQDMDHENMFWYRQDPGLGLRLIYFSYDVKMKEKGDIPEGYSVSREKKERFSLILESASTNQTSMYLCASSLDSGISYEQYFGPGTRLTVT.

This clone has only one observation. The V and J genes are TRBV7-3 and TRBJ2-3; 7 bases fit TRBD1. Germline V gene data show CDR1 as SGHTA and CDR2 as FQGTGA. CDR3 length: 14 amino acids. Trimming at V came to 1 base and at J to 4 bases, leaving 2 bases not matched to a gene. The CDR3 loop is CASSLNTGADTQYF. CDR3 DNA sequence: TGTGCCAGCAGCTTAAATACAGGGGCAGATACGCAGTATTTT.

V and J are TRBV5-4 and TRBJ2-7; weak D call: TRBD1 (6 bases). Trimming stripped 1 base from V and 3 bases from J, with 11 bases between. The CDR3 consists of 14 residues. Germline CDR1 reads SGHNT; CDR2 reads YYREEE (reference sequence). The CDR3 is CASSLTGSSYEQYV. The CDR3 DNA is TGTGCCAGCAGCTTGACAGGGTCGAGCTACGAGCAGTACGTC.

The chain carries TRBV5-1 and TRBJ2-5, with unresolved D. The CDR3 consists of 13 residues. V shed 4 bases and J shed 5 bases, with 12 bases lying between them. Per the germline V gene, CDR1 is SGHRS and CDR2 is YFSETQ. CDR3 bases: TGCGCCAGCAGCCGAGCCCCGAGGGAGACCCAGTACTTC. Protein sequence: CASSRAPRETQYF.

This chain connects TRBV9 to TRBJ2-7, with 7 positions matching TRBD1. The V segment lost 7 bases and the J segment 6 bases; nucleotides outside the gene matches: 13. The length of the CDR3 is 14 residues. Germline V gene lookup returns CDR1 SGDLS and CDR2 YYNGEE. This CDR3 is CASAFDRDYGEQYF. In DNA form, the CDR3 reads TGTGCCAGCGCCTTTGACAGGGATTACGGCGAGCAGTACTTC.

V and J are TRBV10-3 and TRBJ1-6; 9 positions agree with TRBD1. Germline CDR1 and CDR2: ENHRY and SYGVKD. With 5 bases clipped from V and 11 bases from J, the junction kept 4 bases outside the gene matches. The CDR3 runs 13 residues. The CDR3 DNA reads TGTGCCATCAGTCGGGACAGGGCGCCACCCCTCCACTTT. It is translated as CAISRDRAPPLHF.

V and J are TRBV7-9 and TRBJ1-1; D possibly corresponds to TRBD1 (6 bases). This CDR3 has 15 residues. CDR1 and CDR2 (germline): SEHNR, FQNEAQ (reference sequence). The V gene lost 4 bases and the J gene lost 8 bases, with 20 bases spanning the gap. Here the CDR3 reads CASSSYIRGTSEAFF. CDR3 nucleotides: TGTGCCAGCAGCTCCTATATCAGGGGAACATCCGAAGCTTTCTTT.

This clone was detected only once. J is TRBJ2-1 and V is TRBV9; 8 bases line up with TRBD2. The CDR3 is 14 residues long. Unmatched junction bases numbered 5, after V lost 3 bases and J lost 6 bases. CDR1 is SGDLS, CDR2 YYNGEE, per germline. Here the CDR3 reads CASSDYGTSNEQFF. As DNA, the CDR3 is TGTGCCAGCAGCGACTACGGGACTAGCAATGAGCAGTTCTTC.

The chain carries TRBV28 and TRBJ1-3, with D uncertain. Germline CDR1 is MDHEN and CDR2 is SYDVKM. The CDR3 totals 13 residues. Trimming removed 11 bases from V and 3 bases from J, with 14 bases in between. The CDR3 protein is CAAIGSLGNTIYF. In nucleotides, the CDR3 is TGTGCCGCCATAGGATCGCTTGGAAACACCATATATTTT. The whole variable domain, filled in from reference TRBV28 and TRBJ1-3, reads DVKVTQSSRYLVKRTGEKVFLECVQDMDHENMFWYRQDPGLGLRLIYFSYDVKMKEKGDIPEGYSVSREKKERFSLILESASTNQTSMYLCAAIGSLGNTIYFGEGSWLTVV.

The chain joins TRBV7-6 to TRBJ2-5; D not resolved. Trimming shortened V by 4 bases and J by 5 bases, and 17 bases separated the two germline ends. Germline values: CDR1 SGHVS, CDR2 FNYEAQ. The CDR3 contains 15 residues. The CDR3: CASSSSPQYAETQYF. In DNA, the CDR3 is TGTGCCAGCAGCTCCAGCCCACAATACGCGGAGACCCAGTACTTC.

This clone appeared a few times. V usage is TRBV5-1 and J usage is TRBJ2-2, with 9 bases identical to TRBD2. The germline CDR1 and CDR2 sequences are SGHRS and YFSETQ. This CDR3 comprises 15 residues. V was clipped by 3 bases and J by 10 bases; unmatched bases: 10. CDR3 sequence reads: CASSSAGGRGEELFF. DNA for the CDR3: TGCGCCAGCAGCTCAGCGGGAGGCAGGGGGGAGGAGCTGTTTTTT.

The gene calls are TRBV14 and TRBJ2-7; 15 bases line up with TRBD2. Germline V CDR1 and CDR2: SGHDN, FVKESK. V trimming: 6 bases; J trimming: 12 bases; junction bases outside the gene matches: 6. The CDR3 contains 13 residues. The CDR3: CASSPRTSGRVYF. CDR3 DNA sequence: TGTGCCAGCAGTCCTAGGACTAGCGGGAGGGTGTACTTC.

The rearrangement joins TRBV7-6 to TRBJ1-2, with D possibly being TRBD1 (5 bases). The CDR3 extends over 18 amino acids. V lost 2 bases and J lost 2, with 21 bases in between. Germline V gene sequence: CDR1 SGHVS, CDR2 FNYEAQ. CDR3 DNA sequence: TGTGCCAGCAGCTTAAACGCGCAGGGAGGGGAATTAAACTATGGCTACACCTTC. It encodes CASSLNAQGGELNYGYTF.

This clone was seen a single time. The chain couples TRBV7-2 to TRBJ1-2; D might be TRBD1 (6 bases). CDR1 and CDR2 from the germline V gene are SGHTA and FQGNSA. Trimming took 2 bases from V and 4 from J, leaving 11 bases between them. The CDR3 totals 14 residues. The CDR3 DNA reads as TGTGCCAGCAGCTTAATGCGACAGGTCTATGGCTACACCTTC. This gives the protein CASSLMRQVYGYTF.

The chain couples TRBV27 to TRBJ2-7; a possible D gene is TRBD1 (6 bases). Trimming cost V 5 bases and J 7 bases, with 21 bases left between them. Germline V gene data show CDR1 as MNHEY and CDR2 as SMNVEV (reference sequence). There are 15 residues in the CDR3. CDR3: CASSPLGKGVEEQYF. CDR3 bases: TGTGCCAGCAGTCCCCTAGGAAAGGGGGTGGAAGAGCAGTACTTC.

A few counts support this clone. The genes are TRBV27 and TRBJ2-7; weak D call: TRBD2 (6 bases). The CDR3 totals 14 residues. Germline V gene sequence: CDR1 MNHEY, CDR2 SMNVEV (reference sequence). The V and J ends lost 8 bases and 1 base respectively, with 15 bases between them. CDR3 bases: TGTGCCAGCGCTCCGGGAGAGAAGTCCTACGAGCAGTACGTC. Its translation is CASAPGEKSYEQYV.